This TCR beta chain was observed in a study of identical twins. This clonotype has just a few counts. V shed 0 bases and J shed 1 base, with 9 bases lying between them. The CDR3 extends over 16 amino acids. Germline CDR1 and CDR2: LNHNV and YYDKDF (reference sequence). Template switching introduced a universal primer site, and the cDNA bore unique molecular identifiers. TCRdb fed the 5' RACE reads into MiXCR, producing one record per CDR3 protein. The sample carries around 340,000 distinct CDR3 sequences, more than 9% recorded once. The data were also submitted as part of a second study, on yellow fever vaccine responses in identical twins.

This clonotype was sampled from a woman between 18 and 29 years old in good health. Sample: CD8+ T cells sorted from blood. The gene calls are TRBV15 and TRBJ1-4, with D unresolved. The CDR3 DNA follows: TGTGCCACCAGCAGAGATCGGACTCAAACTAATGAAAAACTGTTTTTT. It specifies CATSRDRTQTNEKLFF. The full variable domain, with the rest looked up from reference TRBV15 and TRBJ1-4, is DAMVIQNPRYQVTQFGKPVTLSCSQTLNHNVMYWYQQKSSQAPKLLFHYYDKDFNNEADTPDNFQSRRPNTSFCFLDIRSPGLGDTAMYLCATSRDRTQTNEKLFFGSGTQLSVL.